The clone carrying this TCR beta chain appeared many times. The antigen remains undetermined. The germline V and J ends were trimmed by 4 bases and 0 bases, with 16 bases remaining between them. CDR1 is SGHAT, CDR2 FQDESV, per germline (reference sequence). CDR3 length: 18 residues. This sample is drawn from a study of Graves' ophthalmopathy and Graves' hyperthyroidism. Study-level points and caveats: Blood also held most thyroid clonotypes expanded above 0.001 frequency.

From RNA, the CDR3 regions of TCR beta chains were amplified and sequenced. First-round RT-PCR used HTBI primers; second-round multiplex PCR followed. TCRdb itself ran the multiplex PCR reads through MiXCR, one entry per CDR3 protein. Of under 250,000 distinct CDR3 sequences detected, under 25% appear once; the ten largest clones hold 43%. The origin of this receptor is a woman aged 50 to 65 with Graves' ophthalmopathy. The chain links TRBV11-1 to TRBJ2-6; D is perhaps TRBD1 (6 bases). Input material: peripheral blood. CDR3 amino acids: CASSSMTGSYSGANVLTF. The DNA for the CDR3 is TGTGCCAGCAGCTCGATGACAGGATCATACTCTGGGGCCAACGTCCTGACTTTC.